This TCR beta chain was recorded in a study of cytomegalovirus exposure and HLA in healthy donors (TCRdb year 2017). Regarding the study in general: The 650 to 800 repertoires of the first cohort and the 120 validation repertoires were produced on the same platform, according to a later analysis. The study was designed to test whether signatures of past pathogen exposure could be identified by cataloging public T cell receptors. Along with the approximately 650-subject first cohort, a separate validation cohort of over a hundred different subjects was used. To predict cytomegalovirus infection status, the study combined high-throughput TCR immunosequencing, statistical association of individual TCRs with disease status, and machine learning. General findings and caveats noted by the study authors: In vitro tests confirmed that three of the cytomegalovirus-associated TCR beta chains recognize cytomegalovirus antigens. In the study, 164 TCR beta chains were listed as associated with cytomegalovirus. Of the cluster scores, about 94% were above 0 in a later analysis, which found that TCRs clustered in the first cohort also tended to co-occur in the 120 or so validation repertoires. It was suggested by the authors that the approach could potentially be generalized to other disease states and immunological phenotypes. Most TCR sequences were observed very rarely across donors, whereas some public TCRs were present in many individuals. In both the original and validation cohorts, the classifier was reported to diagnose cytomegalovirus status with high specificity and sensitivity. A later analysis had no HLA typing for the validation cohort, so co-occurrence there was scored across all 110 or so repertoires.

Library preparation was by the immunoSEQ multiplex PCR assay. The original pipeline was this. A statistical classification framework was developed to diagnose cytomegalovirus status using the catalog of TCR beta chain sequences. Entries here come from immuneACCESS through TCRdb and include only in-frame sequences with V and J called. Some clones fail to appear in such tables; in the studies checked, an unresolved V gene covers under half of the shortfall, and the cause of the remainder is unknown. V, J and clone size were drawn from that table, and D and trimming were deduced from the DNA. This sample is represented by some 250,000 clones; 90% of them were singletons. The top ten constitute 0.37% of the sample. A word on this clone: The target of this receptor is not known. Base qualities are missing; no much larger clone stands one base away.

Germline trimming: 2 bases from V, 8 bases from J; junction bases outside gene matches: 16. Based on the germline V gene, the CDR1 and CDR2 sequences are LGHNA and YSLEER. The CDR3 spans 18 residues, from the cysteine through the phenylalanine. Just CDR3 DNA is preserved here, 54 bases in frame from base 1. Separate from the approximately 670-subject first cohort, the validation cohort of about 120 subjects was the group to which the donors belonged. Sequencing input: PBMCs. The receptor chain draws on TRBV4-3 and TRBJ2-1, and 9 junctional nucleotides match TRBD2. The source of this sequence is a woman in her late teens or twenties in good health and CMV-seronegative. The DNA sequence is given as TGCGCCAGCAGCCAAACCCCAGGTGGGCGGGGGGGCGCGGATGAGCAGTTCTTC. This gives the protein CASSQTPGGRGGADEQFF.